The 17 T cell receptor beta chains given below trace back to one sample, sequenced in a study of patients and donors after allogeneic stem cell transplantation. From the RT-PCR reads, TCRdb called clonotypes with MiXCR, one entry per CDR3 protein. The repertoire has approximately 200,000 distinct CDR3 sequences, around two fifths of them found once; the top ten carry under 14%. Sample: blood, either unsorted or a sorted T cell fraction (not recorded which). These receptors all stem from a human donor who was either an allogeneic HSCT recipient or a stem cell or donor lymphocyte infusion donor (not recorded which). It is not recorded whose cells these are; they may come from a transplant donor.

This clonotype was counted a few times. The J gene is TRBJ1-5, the V gene TRBV7-6; tentatively, D is TRBD1 (6 bases). Germline CDR1 is SGHVS and CDR2 is FNYEAQ. This CDR3 spans 14 amino acids. The ends were cut back, 2 bases at V and 6 bases at J, with 11 bases in the middle. The CDR3 region is CASSLPGEGQPQHF. For the CDR3, the DNA is TGTGCCAGCAGCTTACCAGGGGAAGGTCAGCCCCAGCATTTT.

The rearrangement joins TRBV12-3 or TRBV12-4 to TRBJ1-6; 9 positions agree with TRBD1. The trim removed 11 bases at V and 10 bases at J, leaving 6 bases unmatched. This CDR3 contains 12 residues. The CDR3 loop is CAAGDRDSPLHF. CDR3 bases: TGTGCCGCCGGGGACAGGGACTCACCCCTCCACTTT.

As DNA, the CDR3 is TGTGCCAGCAGTTTTATGGTGGCAGCGAACACCGGGGAGCTGTTTTTT. Translating gives CASSFMVAANTGELFF. The V gene is TRBV28, the J gene TRBJ2-2; D gene ambiguous. Looked up from germline, CDR1 is MDHEN and CDR2 is SYDVKM. The CDR3 is made up of 16 amino acids. V dropped 3 bases and J dropped 0 bases, with 11 bases sitting between them. Complete variable domain (other parts from reference TRBV28 and TRBJ2-2): DVKVTQSSRYLVKRTGEKVFLECVQDMDHENMFWYRQDPGLGLRLIYFSYDVKMKEKGDIPEGYSVSREKKERFSLILESASTNQTSMYLCASSFMVAANTGELFFGEGSRLTVL.

J is TRBJ1-3 and V is TRBV9; D unclear. This CDR3 spans 13 amino acids. Trimming took off 5 bases at V and 4 bases at J, with 10 bases between the two ends. Germline-derived CDR1 and CDR2 are SGDLS and YYNGEE. The DNA of the CDR3 is TGTGCCAGCAGGAAGTCAGAGGGAAACACCATATATTTT. Protein sequence: CASRKSEGNTIYF.

This clonotype was observed a single time. This chain links TRBV29-1 with TRBJ2-7; D remains ambiguous. Between the trimmed V and J ends, which lost 4 bases and 3 bases, there was a span of 10 bases. The CDR3 extends over 12 amino acids. Germline CDR1 is SQVTM and CDR2 is ANQGSEA. The CDR3 DNA reads as TGCAGCGTTGTACACTCAGACTACGAGCAGTACTTC. Translated: CSVVHSDYEQYF.

The chain joins TRBV7-2 to TRBJ1-6; maybe TRBD1 (6 bases). There are 17 residues in the CDR3. V was clipped by 5 bases and J by 1 base, with 15 bases between them. Germline V gene data show CDR1 as SGHTA and CDR2 as FQGNSA. CDR3 nucleotide sequence: TGTGCCAGCAGCCCAAGGGGGGGCAGATCCTATAATTCACCCCTCCACTTT. Encoded protein: CASSPRGGRSYNSPLHF.

The table lists this clonotype with a few counts. The J gene is TRBJ1-2, the V gene TRBV12-3 or TRBV12-4; D remains unclear. Trimming pared 6 bases from V and 7 bases from J, leaving 9 bases between. The length of the CDR3 is 11 residues. CDR3 coding DNA: TGTGCCAGCAGCTCGGGTCCTGGCTACACCTTC. Translated, it gives CASSSGPGYTF.

This clonotype was seen a handful of times. The chain joins TRBV29-1 to TRBJ2-7; D gene unclear. This CDR3 comprises 11 residues. CDR1 SQVTM and CDR2 ANQGSEA come from the germline V gene. V lost 5 bases, J lost 5 bases, and 10 bases lay in between. This CDR3 is CSVSRGNEQYF. DNA for the CDR3: TGCAGCGTTTCTCGAGGCAACGAGCAGTACTTC.

This chain joins TRBV5-1 and TRBJ1-4; D remains unclear. Germline V gives CDR1 SGHRS, CDR2 YFSETQ. V gave up 0 bases and J gave up 6 bases, with 15 bases separating them. CDR3 length: 16 amino acids. CDR3: CASSLVWGREDEKLFF. CDR3 DNA sequence: TGCGCCAGCAGCTTGGTCTGGGGTCGGGAGGATGAAAAACTGTTTTTT.

V and J are TRBV28 and TRBJ1-1; tentative D call: TRBD1 (5 bases). CDR1 and CDR2 (germline): MDHEN, SYDVKM. V was clipped by 1 base and J by 3 bases, with 6 bases between them. This CDR3 has 13 amino acids. CDR3: CASSLFRDTEAFF. Here the CDR3 DNA reads TGTGCCAGCAGTTTATTCAGGGACACTGAAGCTTTCTTT.

The J gene is TRBJ1-2, the V gene TRBV5-1; D might be TRBD1 (6 bases). With 0 bases removed from V and 4 bases from J, the gap between germline ends came to 22 bases. This CDR3 is 18 amino acids long. Germline CDR1 and CDR2: SGHRS and YFSETQ. The CDR3 bases are TGCGCCAGCAGCTTGGAGGGGGTGGCAGCCTTCCCCTTCTATGGCTACACCTTC. This gives the protein CASSLEGVAAFPFYGYTF. Variable domain in full (rest from reference TRBV5-1 and TRBJ1-2): KAGVTQTPRYLIKTRGQQVTLSCSPISGHRSVSWYQQTPGQGLQFLFEYFSETQRNKGNFPGRFSGRQFSNSRSEMNVSTLELGDSALYLCASSLEGVAAFPFYGYTFGSGTRLTVV.

The chain is built from TRBV9 and TRBJ1-3; 10 nucleotides align to TRBD1. The trim removed 3 bases at V and 6 bases at J, leaving 3 bases unmatched. Germline V gene sequence: CDR1 SGDLS, CDR2 YYNGEE. CDR3 length: 14 amino acids. The CDR3 sequence: CASSAGTGVNTIYF. The CDR3 DNA reads as TGTGCCAGCAGCGCCGGGACAGGGGTAAACACCATATATTTT.

This clonotype was counted ten times or more. This CDR3 reads CASSLGQVDTGELFF. The CDR3 nucleotides read TGTGCCAGCAGTCTAGGACAGGTCGACACCGGGGAGCTGTTTTTT. The chain couples TRBV28 to TRBJ2-2; TRBD1 agrees at 7 bases. V lost 5 bases to trimming and J lost 3 bases; unmatched junction nucleotides: 6. The CDR3 runs 15 residues. Looked up from germline, CDR1 is MDHEN and CDR2 is SYDVKM.

The V gene is TRBV24-1, the J gene TRBJ2-5; D is undetermined. The germline V gene encodes CDR1 KGHDR and CDR2 SFDVKD. The V and J ends lost 3 bases and 7 bases respectively, with 14 bases between them. The CDR3 loop spans 14 amino acids. CDR3: CATSDTVGRATQYF. For the CDR3, the DNA is TGTGCCACCAGTGATACCGTTGGACGTGCGACCCAGTACTTC.

As DNA, the CDR3 is TGCGCCAGCAGCCAAGCTCTTGTAACCTTAAACACTGAAGCTTTCTTT. The encoded protein is CASSQALVTLNTEAFF. The chain links TRBV4-1 to TRBJ1-1; D unclear. Germline V gene data show CDR1 as MGHRA and CDR2 as YSYEKL. The V end was cut by 1 base, the J end by 2 bases, with 14 bases between. The CDR3 has 16 amino acids.

The table lists this clonotype with a few counts. The chain has TRBV6-5 and TRBJ1-4, with unresolved D. Trimming left V 5 bases short and J 8 bases short, with 15 bases between. In germline, CDR1 is MNHEY, CDR2 SVGAGI. The CDR3 loop spans 14 amino acids. The CDR3 region is CASSPRGPGEKLFF. For the CDR3, the DNA is TGTGCCAGCAGTCCCCGTGGGCCCGGCGAAAAACTGTTTTTT.

This chain links TRBV5-4 with TRBJ2-1; 9 positions agree with TRBD2. Germline lookup yields CDR1 SGHNT and CDR2 YYREEE (reference sequence). Trimming cost V 0 bases and J 7 bases; bases outside gene matches: 8. This CDR3 has 16 amino acids. The CDR3 coding sequence is TGTGCCAGCAGCTTGGCCGGGCTAGCGGGGAGGAATGAGCAGTTCTTC. It is translated as CASSLAGLAGRNEQFF.